This T cell receptor beta chain comes out of a study of blood T cell repertoires in COVID-19. Whole-study context: Samples taken during acute and convalescent COVID-19 were collected in the United States, Italy and Spain.

The CDR3 is 16 residues long. V lost 1 base, J lost 0 bases, and 10 bases lay in between. Germline values: CDR1 SEHNR, CDR2 FQNEAQ (reference sequence). In the original workflow: Cell counts per sample came from amplifying reference gene primers. Measured with immunoSEQ multiplex PCR; TCRdb has only the in-frame clones, and not every one. Clonal size and the V and J genes are those of that table, whereas D and trimming came from the DNA. The sample carries roughly 100,000 clones, around 92% recorded once. The sample comprised peripheral blood. The chain is built from TRBV7-9 and TRBJ1-3, with unresolved D. The sequence was collected from a woman aged 55-69 years with acute or convalescent COVID-19. CDR3 in DNA: TGTGCCAGCAGCTTAGTTGAACTTCCCTCTGGAAACACCATATATTTT. The encoded protein is CASSLVELPSGNTIYF.